The 9 T cell receptor beta chains presented below share a single source sample, sequenced in a study of memory CD4+ T cells and cytomegalovirus serostatus. Using immunoSEQ multiplex PCR, the repertoire was profiled, and TCRdb retains in-frame clones only, with some absent. The sample has about 25,000 clones; less than 80% are singletons. Single viable CD3+CD4+CD8-CD45RO+ cells were sorted as the memory CD4+ T cells. Sequenced material: memory CD4+ T cells from blood. The receptor set was obtained from an adult in good health and CMV-seronegative.

The chain employs TRBV4-3 and TRBJ1-4; D gene unclear. Trimming stripped 4 bases from V and 0 bases from J, with 9 bases between. There are 15 residues in the CDR3. Germline CDR1 reads LGHNA; CDR2 reads YSLEER. CDR3 residues: CASSPAPTTNEKLFF. CDR3 bases: TGCGCCAGCAGCCCCGCGCCTACAACTAATGAAAAACTGTTTTTT.

The chain employs TRBV6-6 and TRBJ2-5; D not resolved. Trimming took off 2 bases at V and 4 bases at J, with 11 bases between the two ends. The CDR3 has 14 residues. Germline CDR1 reads MNHNY; CDR2 reads SVGAGI (reference sequence). CDR3 nucleotide sequence: TGTGCCAGCAGTTACCGTGGGGAAGGAGAGACCCAGTACTTC. Translating it yields CASSYRGEGETQYF.

The J gene is TRBJ1-3, the V gene TRBV7-2; D gene ambiguous. CDR1 and CDR2 (germline): SGHTA, FQGNSA. CDR3 length: 16 amino acids. V was cut by 5 bases and J by 0 bases, with 14 bases left in between. CDR3 sequence reads: CASSPPSGLSGNTIYF. The CDR3 coding sequence is TGTGCCAGCAGCCCCCCCTCCGGGCTCTCTGGAAACACCATATATTTT.

The chain is built from TRBV11-2 and TRBJ2-3; 9 nucleotides align to TRBD2. The germline gives CDR1 SGHAT, CDR2 FQNNGV. V lost 5 bases and J lost 7; bases outside the gene matches: 7. The CDR3 extends over 14 amino acids. Written as DNA, the CDR3 is TGTGCCAGCAGCACCCTAGCGGGGAAACATACGCAGTATTTT. It encodes CASSTLAGKHTQYF.

This clone was recorded a few times. V usage is TRBV2 and J usage is TRBJ1-1; D is perhaps TRBD1 (6 bases). This CDR3 region has 13 residues. Trimming stripped 8 bases from V and 3 bases from J, with 13 bases between. The germline V gene encodes CDR1 SNHLY and CDR2 FYNNEI. CDR3 sequence: CASGSGQYTEAFF. The CDR3 DNA reads TGTGCCAGCGGCTCTGGACAGTACACTGAAGCTTTCTTT.

This rearrangement joins TRBV5-1 to TRBJ1-1; TRBD1 might be the D (5 bases). CDR3 length: 14 amino acids. Germline CDR1 reads SGHRS; CDR2 reads YFSETQ. Trimming shortened V by 3 bases and J by 1 base, and 10 bases separated the two germline ends. CDR3 in DNA: TGCGCCAGCAGCTCCTTGGGGCCGAACACTGAAGCTTTCTTT. It encodes CASSSLGPNTEAFF.

This chain joins TRBV18 and TRBJ1-5, with TRBD1 matching 10 bases. Per the germline V gene, CDR1 is KGHSH and CDR2 is LQKENI. The CDR3 sequence is 15 residues long. Germline trimming cut 3 bases from V and 2 bases from J; bases unmatched to any gene: 1. CDR3 residues: CASSPGTGGNQPQHF. In nucleotides, the CDR3 is TGTGCCAGCTCACCCGGGACAGGGGGCAATCAGCCCCAGCATTTT.

The CDR3 sequence: CATSRGQTGELFF. Here the CDR3 DNA reads TGTGCCACCAGCAGAGGCCAAACCGGGGAGCTGTTTTTT. The chain couples TRBV15 to TRBJ2-2; D is unclear. The V gene lost 1 base and the J gene lost 5 bases, with 5 bases spanning the gap. The CDR3 sequence is 13 residues long. Germline V gene lookup returns CDR1 LNHNV and CDR2 YYDKDF (reference sequence).

This clone came up once. The chain is built from TRBV7-2 and TRBJ2-5; TRBD2 matches 11 bases. Germline assignment: CDR1 SGHTA and CDR2 FQGNSA. The CDR3 has 16 amino acids. V shed 5 bases and J 1 base; nucleotides not matched to a gene: 6. CDR3 residues: CASSPIAGGIQETQYF. As DNA, the CDR3 is TGTGCCAGCAGCCCGATAGCGGGGGGGATCCAAGAGACCCAGTACTTC.